Included here is one TCR beta chain sequence, with context. This clone was found a few times. No antigen is known for it. Qualities for individual bases were not recorded, and no much larger clone is one base off. A single peripheral blood draw of around 0.11 L on average was collected from each donor into heparinised tubes. A BD FACSAria II and a panel including CD45RO, CCR7, CD25, CD127, CD95 and CD27 were used to sort naive, central memory, regulatory and stem cell-like memory CD4+ T cells. All sorted populations exceeded 95% purity. Right away, PBMCs were isolated by Lymphoprep density gradient centrifugation and were stained directly, with no culture step. So that batch effects would be minimized, each experiment stained and sorted samples in pairs, pairing one healthy donor with one patient. The entire isolated RNA was reverse transcribed using the High Capacity cDNA Reverse Transcription Kit, and thus expressed TCRB transcripts were sequenced. Deep immunoSEQ sequencing was applied to naive, central memory and regulatory T cell samples, giving an average of around 3.4 million total reads per sample. Sorted cells were lysed in RLT buffer and RNA was extracted with DNase-treated RNeasy Micro or Mini kits, depending on cell number. Each cell subset was processed on its own to prevent cross-contamination, while patient and healthy donor samples were processed together. The immunoSEQ multiplex PCR was used to amplify TCRB sequences from cDNA, yielding 87-bp fragments that span the CDR3 region. Amplicons were sequenced on the Illumina HiSeq platform. Processing in the source paper ran as follows. PCR bias was computationally corrected using synthetic template baselines, reads within Hamming distance 2 were collapsed, and singletons that could not be merged were discarded. By aligning reads against IMGT, V, D and J genes, CDR3 length, and insertions or deletions at six rearrangement sites were assigned. Within each subset, clonotype counts were normalized to the number of sorted cells before true diversity and Gini coefficients were calculated with the tcR R package. The overlap coefficient, calculated on TCRB nucleotide sequences, was used to measure repertoire sharing. Out-of-frame TCRB sequences from naive cells were analyzed to stand in for the pre-selection repertoire. Here the immuneACCESS table is served through TCRdb, limited to in-frame sequences with V and J called. Missing clones are a known gap in these copies; in checked studies unresolved V genes cover under half, and the rest lacks a known reason. The V and J calls and the clone size are those of that table, but D and trimming were determined from the DNA. The sample table contains 350,000 to 450,000 clones; only one count was recorded for around 15% of them. The ten largest clones capture approximately 0.02% of the sample.

For this chain, trimming is 8 bases at the V end and 6 bases at the J end, and the number of junction bases without a gene match is 14. Its CDR3 holds 15 amino acids, cysteine through phenylalanine. Only CDR3 DNA is held: 45 bases, read in frame from base 1. CDR1 and CDR2 (ENHRY, SYGVKD) derive from the germline V gene. The data are from a study of beta chain features in type 1 diabetes (dated by TCRdb to the late 2010s). As for the study more broadly: Mean age, gender distribution, total cell number and subset yield were not different between patients and healthy donors. Across all samples, some 99 million sorted cells were examined, and cell number per subset correlated strongly with RNA yield. The study compared the TCRB repertoires of sorted circulating CD4+ T cell subsets in recently diagnosed type 1 diabetes patients with those in matched healthy donors. Whereas all 30 or so donors provided naive and central memory subsets, regulatory and stem cell-like memory subsets were isolated from just 8 patients and about eight healthy donors.

General study outcomes and caveats: Sequencing cDNA rather than genomic DNA could over-represent highly expressing activated cells, although activation and CD3 levels did not differ between groups. Because the HLA sub-analyses included only small numbers of individuals, any influence of HLA type on TCRB rearrangement was left unresolved. PCR might favor shorter templates, but patient and control samples were amplified and corrected together, so any skew would affect both groups equally. Type 1 diabetes patients showed a moderate but significant shortening of TCRB CDR3 length in all four CD4+ subsets. Patients with type 1 diabetes made fewer insertions and deleted more nucleotides at VDJ recombination sites, implying thymic rearrangement abnormalities. Naive, central memory and regulatory TCRB repertoires appeared more similar among patients than among healthy donors.

The chain is assembled from TRBV10-3 and TRBJ2-3; 7 bases in between match TRBD2. Material for sequencing was naive CD4+ T cells from blood. In the paper's terms, the cell subset or site label means: true naive CD4+ T cells. The receptor was isolated from a woman aged 18 to 35 in good health. The base sequence is TGTGCCATCGGTCACCCGGAGGGAGGGAGGGATACGCAGTATTTT. It is translated as CAIGHPEGGRDTQYF.